Detailed here is one T cell receptor (beta chain). Its antigen is not known. One entry per CDR3 protein results from TCRdb running MiXCR on the RT-PCR reads. The repertoire holds about 540,000 distinct CDR3 sequences, around 25% seen once, with 2.5% to 3% in the top ten. This record comes from a study of response to subunit inactivated influenza vaccine. Regarding the study as a whole: T cells newly recruited by each seasonal influenza vaccination are few, the authors suggested.

V shed 4 bases and J 6 bases; nucleotides not matched to a gene: 9. CDR1 is PRHDT and CDR2 is FYEKMQ in the germline V gene (reference sequence). This CDR3 comprises 16 residues. These data also featured in a second study, about T cells expressing NK-cell markers. That paper notes: Making the TCR beta cDNA relied on 5'RACE template switching with UMIs.

This sequence originates from a man aged 50-59 years who received an inactivated influenza vaccine. The starting material was CD4+ T cells sorted from PBMCs, obtained roughly 13 days after vaccination. This rearrangement joins TRBV13 to TRBJ2-3; 11 nucleotides line up with TRBD2. CDR3 residues: CASSYGTSGSRDTQYF. The CDR3 nucleotides read TGTGCCAGCAGCTACGGAACTAGCGGGAGTCGGGATACGCAGTATTTT.